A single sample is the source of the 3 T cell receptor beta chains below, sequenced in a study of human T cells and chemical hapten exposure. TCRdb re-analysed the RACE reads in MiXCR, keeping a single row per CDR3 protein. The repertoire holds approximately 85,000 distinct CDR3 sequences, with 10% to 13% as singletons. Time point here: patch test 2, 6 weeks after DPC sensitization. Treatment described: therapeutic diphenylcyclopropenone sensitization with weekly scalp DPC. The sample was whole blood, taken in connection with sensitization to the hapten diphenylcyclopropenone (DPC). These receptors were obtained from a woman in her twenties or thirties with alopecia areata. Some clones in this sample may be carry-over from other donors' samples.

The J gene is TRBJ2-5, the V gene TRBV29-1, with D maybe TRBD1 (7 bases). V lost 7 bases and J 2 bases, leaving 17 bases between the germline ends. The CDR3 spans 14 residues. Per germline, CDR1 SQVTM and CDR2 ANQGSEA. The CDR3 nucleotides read TGCAGCGCTACGCGGGGACAGCGTCAAGAGACCCAGTACTTC. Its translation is CSATRGQRQETQYF.

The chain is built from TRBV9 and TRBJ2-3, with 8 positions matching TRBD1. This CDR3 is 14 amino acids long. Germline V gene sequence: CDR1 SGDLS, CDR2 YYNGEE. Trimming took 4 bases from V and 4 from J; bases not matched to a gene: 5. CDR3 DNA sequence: TGTGCCAGCAGCCTCGGCAGGGGGCCAGATACGCAGTATTTT. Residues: CASSLGRGPDTQYF. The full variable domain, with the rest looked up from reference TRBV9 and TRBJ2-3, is DSGVTQTPKHLITATGQRVTLRCSPRSGDLSVYWYQQSLDQGLQFLIQYYNGEERAKGNILERFSAQQFPDLHSELNLSSLELGDSALYFCASSLGRGPDTQYFGPGTRLTVL.

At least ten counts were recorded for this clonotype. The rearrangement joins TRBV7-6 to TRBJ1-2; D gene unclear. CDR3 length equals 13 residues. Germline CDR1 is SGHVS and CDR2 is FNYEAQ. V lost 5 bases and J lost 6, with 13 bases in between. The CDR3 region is CASSPGGLHGYTF. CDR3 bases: TGTGCCAGCAGCCCCGGAGGGTTACATGGCTACACCTTC.